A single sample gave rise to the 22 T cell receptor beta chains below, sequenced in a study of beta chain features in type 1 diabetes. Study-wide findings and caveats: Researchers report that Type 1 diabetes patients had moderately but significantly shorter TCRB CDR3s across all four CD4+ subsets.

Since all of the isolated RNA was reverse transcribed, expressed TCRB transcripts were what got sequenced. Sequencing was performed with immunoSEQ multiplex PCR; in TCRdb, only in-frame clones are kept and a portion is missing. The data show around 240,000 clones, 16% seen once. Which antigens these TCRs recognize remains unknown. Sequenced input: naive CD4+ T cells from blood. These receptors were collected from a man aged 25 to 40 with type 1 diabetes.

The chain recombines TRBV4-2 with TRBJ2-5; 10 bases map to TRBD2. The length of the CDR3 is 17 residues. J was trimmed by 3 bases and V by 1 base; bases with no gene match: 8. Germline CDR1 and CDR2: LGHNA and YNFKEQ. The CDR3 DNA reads TGTGCCAGCAGCCAAGCGGGGAACCTAGCGGGGGAAGAGACCCAGTACTTC. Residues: CASSQAGNLAGEETQYF.

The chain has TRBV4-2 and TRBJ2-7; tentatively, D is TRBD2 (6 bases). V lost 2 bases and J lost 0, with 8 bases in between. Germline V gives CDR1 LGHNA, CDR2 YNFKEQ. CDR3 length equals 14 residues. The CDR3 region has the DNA TGTGCCAGCAGCCAAACCGGGAGCTCCTACGAGCAGTACTTC. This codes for CASSQTGSSYEQYF.

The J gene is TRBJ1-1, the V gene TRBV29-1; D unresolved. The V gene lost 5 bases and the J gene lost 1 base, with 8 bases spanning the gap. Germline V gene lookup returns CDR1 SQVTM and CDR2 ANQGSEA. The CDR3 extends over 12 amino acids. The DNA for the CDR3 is TGCAGCGTTTCGTTCAGGAACACTGAAGCTTTCTTT. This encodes CSVSFRNTEAFF.

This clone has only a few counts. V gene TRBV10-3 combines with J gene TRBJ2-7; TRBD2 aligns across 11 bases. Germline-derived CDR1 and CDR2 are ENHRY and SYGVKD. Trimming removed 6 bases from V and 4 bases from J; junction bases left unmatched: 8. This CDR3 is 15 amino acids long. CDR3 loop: CAISPGTSGLYEQYF. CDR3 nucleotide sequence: TGTGCCATCAGCCCCGGGACTAGCGGATTATACGAGCAGTACTTC.

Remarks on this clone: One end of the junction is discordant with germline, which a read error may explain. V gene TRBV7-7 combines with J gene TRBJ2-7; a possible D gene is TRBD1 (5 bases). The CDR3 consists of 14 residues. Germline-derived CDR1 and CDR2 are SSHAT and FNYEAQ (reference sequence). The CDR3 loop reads CASSPTAGSYEQYF. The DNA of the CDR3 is TGTGCTAGCAGCCCGACGGCAGGGTCCTACGAGCAGTACTTC. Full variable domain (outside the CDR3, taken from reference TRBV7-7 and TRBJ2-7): GAGVSQSPRYKVTKRGQDVTLRCDPISSHATLYWYQQALGQGPEFLTYFNYEAQPDKSGLPSDRFSAERPEGSISTLTIQRTEQRDSAMYRCASSPTAGSYEQYFGPGTRLTVT.

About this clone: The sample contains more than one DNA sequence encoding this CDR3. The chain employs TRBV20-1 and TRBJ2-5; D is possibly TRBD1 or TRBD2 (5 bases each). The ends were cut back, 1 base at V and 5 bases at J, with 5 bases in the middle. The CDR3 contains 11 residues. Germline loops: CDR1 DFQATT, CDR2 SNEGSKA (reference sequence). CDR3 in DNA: TGCAGTGCTAGAGGGGGGGAGACCCAGTACTTC. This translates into CSARGGETQYF.

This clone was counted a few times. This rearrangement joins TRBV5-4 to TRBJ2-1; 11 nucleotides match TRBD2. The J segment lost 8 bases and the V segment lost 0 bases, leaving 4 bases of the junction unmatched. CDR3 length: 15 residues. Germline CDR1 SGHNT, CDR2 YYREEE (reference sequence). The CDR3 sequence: CASSLVVAGGHEQFF. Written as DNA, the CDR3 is TGTGCCAGCAGCTTGGTGGTAGCGGGAGGGCATGAGCAGTTCTTC.

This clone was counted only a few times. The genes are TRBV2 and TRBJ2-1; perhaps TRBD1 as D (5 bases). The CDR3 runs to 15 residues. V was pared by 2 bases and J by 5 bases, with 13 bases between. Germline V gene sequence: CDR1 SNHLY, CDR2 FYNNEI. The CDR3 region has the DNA TGTGCCAGCAGTGAAATGCAGGGTCGGAACAATGAGCAGTTCTTC. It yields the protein CASSEMQGRNNEQFF.

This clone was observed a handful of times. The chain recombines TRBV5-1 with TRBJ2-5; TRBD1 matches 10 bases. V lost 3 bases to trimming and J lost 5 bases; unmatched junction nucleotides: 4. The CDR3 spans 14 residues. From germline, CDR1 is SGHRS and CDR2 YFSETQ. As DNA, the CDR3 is TGCGCCAGCAGCTCGGGACAGGGGATCGAGACCCAGTACTTC. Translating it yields CASSSGQGIETQYF.

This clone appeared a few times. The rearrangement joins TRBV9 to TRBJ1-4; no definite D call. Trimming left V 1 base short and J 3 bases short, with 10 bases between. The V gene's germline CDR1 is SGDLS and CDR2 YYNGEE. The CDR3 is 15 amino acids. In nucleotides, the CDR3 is TGTGCCAGCAGCGTATCACTTGCTGCTAATGAAAAACTGTTTTTT. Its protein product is CASSVSLAANEKLFF. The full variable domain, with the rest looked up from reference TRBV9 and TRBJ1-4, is DSGVTQTPKHLITATGQRVTLRCSPRSGDLSVYWYQQSLDQGLQFLIQYYNGEERAKGNILERFSAQQFPDLHSELNLSSLELGDSALYFCASSVSLAANEKLFFGSGTQLSVL.

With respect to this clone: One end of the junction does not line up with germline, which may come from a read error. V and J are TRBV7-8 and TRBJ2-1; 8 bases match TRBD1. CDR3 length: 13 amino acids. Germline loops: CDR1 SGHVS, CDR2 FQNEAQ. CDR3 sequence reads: CASSLATDRDQFF. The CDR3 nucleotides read TGTGCCAGCAGCCTAGCGACGGACAGGGACCAGTTCTTC.

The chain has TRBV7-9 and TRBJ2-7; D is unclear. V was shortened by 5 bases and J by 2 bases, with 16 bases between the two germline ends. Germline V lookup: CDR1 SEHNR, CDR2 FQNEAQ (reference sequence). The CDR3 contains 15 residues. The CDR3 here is CASSMLRVPTYEQYF. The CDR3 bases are TGTGCCAGCAGCATGCTTCGGGTCCCGACCTACGAGCAGTACTTC.

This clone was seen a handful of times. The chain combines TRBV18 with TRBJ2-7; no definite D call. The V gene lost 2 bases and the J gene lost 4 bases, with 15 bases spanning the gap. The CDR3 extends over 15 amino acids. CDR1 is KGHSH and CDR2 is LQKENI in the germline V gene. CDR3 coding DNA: TGTGCCAGCTCACCAGGCCCCCGTAGGGTTTACGAGCAGTACTTC. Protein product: CASSPGPRRVYEQYF.

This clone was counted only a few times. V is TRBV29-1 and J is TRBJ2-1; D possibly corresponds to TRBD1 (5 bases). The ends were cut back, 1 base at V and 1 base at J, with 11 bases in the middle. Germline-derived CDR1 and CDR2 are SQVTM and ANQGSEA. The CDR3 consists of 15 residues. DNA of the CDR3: TGCAGCGTTGAAGGGGGCGCGTTTTCCTACAATGAGCAGTTCTTC. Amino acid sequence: CSVEGGAFSYNEQFF.

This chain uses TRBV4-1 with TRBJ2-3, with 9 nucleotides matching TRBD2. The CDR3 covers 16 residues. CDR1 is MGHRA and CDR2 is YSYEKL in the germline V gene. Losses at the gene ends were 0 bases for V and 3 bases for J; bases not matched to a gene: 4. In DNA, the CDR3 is TGCGCCAGCAGCCAAGAGGGAACTAGCGGGACAGATACGCAGTATTTT. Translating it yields CASSQEGTSGTDTQYF.

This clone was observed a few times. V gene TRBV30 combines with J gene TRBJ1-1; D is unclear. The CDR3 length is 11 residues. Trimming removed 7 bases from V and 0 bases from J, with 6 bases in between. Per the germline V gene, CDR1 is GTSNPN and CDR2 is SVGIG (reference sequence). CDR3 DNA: TGTGCCTACAGCCTGAACACTGAAGCTTTCTTT. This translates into CAYSLNTEAFF.

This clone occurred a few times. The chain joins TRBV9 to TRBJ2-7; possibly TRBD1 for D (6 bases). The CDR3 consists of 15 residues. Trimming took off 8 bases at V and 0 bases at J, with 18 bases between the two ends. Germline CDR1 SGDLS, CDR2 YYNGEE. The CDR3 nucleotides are TGTGCCAGTGAACAGGGTGACGGTAGCTCCTACGAGCAGTACTTC. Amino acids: CASEQGDGSSYEQYF.

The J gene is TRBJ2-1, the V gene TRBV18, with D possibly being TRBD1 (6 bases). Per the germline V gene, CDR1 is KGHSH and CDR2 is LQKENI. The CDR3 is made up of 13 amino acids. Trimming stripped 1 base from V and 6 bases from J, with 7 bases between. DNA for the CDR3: TGTGCCAGCTCACCACAGACAGGCAATGAGCAGTTCTTC. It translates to CASSPQTGNEQFF.

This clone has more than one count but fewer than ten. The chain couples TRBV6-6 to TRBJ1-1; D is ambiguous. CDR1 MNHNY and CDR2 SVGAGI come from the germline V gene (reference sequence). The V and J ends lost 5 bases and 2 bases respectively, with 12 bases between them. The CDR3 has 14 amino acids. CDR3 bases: TGTGCCAGCAGTCAGTACGAGGGAAACACTGAAGCTTTCTTT. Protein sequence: CASSQYEGNTEAFF.

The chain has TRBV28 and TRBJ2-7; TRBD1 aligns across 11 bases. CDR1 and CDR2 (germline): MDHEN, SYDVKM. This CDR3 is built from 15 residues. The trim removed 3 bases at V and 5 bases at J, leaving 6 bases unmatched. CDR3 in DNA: TGTGCCAGCAGTTTGTCCGGGACAGGGGGACACGAGCAGTACTTC. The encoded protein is CASSLSGTGGHEQYF.

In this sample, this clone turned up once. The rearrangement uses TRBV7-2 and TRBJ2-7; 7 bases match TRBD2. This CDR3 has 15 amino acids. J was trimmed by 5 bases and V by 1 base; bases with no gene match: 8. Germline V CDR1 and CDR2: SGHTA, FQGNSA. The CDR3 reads CASSLESLSGNEQYF. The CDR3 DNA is TGTGCCAGCAGCTTAGAAAGCTTGAGCGGGAACGAGCAGTACTTC. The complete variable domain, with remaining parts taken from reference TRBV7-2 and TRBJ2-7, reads GAGVSQSPSNKVTEKGKDVELRCDPISGHTALYWYRQSLGQGLEFLIYFQGNSAPDKSGLPSDRFSAERTGGSVSTLTIQRTQQEDSAVYLCASSLESLSGNEQYFGPGTRLTVT.

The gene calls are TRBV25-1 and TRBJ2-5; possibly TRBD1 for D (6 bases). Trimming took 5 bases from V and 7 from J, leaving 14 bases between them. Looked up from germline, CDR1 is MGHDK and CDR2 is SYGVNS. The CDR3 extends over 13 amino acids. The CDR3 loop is CASSKAEGGTQYF. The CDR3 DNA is TGTGCCAGCAGTAAGGCAGAAGGGGGGACCCAGTACTTC. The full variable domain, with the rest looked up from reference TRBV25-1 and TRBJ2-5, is EADIYQTPRYLVIGTGKKITLECSQTMGHDKMYWYQQDPGMELHLIHYSYGVNSTEKGDLSSESTVSRIRTEHFPLTLESARPSHTSQYLCASSKAEGGTQYFGPGTRLLVL.